A selection of T cell receptor beta chains follows, all from one sample in a study of blood T cell repertoires in COVID-19. The repertoire was sequenced with immunoSEQ multiplex PCR; TCRdb's copy has only in-frame clones and lacks some. Of 300,000 to 450,000 clones listed, over 65% were seen once; the top ten hold approximately 1%. Sequencing was performed on peripheral blood. All receptors derive from a human donor with acute or convalescent COVID-19. The donor label of this sample is uncertain. Each CDR3 is given with its conserved first and last residue. D genes are given only for firm matches. A clone size is listed for some rows: how often the clone was seen (once, few, many), or a class if it is expanded.

>.|few|TRBJ1-5|TRBV7-8
TGTGCCAGCAGCCCAACTCGGTCTTGGAATCAGCCCCAGCATTTT
CASSPTRSWNQPQHF
>TRBD2|.|TRBJ2-7|TRBV11-2
TGTGCCAGCAGCCCGAGGCAGGGGTTTTCTAGCGGGAGCTACGAGCAGTACTTC
CASSPRQGFSSGSYEQYF
>TRBD1|.|TRBJ2-2|TRBV5-4
TGTGCCAGCAGCCGGGACAGGGGGTTGGGCGGGGAGCTGTTTTTT
CASSRDRGLGGELFF
>.|once|TRBJ1-1|TRBV7-8
TGTGCCAGCAGCTTAGTAGTGGCGGGGGTGAACACTGAAGCTTTCTTT
CASSLVVAGVNTEAFF
>.|few|TRBJ1-1|TRBV18
TGTGCCAGCTCTGGACAGACCAACACTGAAGCTTTCTTT
CASSGQTNTEAFF
>.|.|TRBJ1-2|TRBV28
TGTGCCAGCAGGAATCTGGGGGCCGGGTCTAACTATGGCTACACCTTC
CASRNLGAGSNYGYTF
>TRBD2|.|TRBJ2-1|TRBV6-4
TGTGCCAGCAGTACTAGCGGGGGGCCTCTGGAGCAGTTCTTC
CASSTSGGPLEQFF
>TRBD1|.|TRBJ1-1|TRBV6-5
TGTGCCAGCAGGGGGGGCCTGACAGGGGCCACTGAAGCTTTCTTT
CASRGGLTGATEAFF
>TRBD1|once|TRBJ1-2|TRBV27
TGTGCCAGCAGCTCGTTGGTTCGACAGGGGCGGTCCTATGGCTACACCTTC
CASSSLVRQGRSYGYTF
>TRBD2|.|TRBJ2-3|TRBV15
TGTGCCACCAGCAGTTCTTTTGGCGGGGGTACAGATACGCAGTATTTT
CATSSSFGGGTDTQYF
>TRBD2|.|TRBJ2-1|TRBV18
TGTGCCAGCTCACCCCTAGCGGCCCCCTACAATGAGCAGTTCTTC
CASSPLAAPYNEQFF
>.|.|TRBJ2-7|TRBV5-8
TGTGCCCCGCTTCCCCGAGGCGAGCAGTACTTC
CAPLPRGEQYF